Included here is one T cell receptor (beta chain) sequence, with context. The antigen is not known. Assay used: immunoSEQ multiplex PCR; TCRdb lists only in-frame clones, some missing. Among fewer than 40,000 clones listed, less than 90% were seen once. These data are taken from a study of multiple sclerosis patients with progressive multifocal leukoencephalopathy. Points from the study as a whole: In most PML patients, TRB repertoires appeared less diverse by entropy. Clones expanded at PML were already present before and during natalizumab. TRBV and TRBJ usage showed no common pattern when PML developed.

Time point specified: time of PML onset. Germline loops: CDR1 MGHRA, CDR2 YSYEKL. CDR3 length: 13 amino acids. V was shortened by 8 bases and J by 4 bases, with 11 bases between the two germline ends. The chain combines TRBV4-1 with TRBJ1-4, with D uncertain. The material sequenced was PBMCs, taken from a patient treated with natalizumab. The source of this sequence is a human donor with progressive multifocal leukoencephalopathy. The CDR3 loop reads CASRLGLNEKLFF. CDR3 nucleotide sequence: TGCGCCAGCCGGCTCGGGCTTAATGAAAAACTGTTTTTT.